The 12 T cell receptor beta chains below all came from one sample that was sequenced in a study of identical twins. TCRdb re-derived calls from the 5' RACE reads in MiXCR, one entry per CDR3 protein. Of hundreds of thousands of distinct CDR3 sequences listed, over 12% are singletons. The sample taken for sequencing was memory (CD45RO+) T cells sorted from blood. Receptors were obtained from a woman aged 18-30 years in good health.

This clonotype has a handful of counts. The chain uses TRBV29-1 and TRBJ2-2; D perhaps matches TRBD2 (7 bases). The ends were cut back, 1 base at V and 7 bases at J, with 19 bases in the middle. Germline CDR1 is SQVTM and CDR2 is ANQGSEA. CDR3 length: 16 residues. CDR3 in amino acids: CSVEVLEGGVHGELFF. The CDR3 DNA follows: TGCAGCGTTGAAGTTCTAGAAGGGGGGGTACACGGGGAGCTGTTTTTT.

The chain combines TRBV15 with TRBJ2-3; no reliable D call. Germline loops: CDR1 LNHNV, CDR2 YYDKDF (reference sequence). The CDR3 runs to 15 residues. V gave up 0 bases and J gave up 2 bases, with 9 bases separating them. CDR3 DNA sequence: TGTGCCACCAGCAGAGACTTGGTAAACACAGATACGCAGTATTTT. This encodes CATSRDLVNTDTQYF.

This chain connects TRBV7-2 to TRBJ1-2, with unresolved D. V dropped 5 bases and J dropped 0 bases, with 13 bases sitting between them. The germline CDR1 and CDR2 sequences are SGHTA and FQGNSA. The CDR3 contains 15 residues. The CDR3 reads CASSLGTATNYGYTF. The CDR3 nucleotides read TGTGCCAGCAGCCTGGGAACAGCTACTAACTATGGCTACACCTTC.

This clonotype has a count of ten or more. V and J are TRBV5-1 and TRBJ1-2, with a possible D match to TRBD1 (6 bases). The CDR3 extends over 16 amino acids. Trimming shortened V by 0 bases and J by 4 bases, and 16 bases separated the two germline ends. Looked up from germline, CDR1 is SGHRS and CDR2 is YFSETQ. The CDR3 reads CASSLEWGRGGYGYTF. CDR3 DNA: TGCGCCAGCAGCTTGGAATGGGGGCGAGGGGGCTATGGCTACACCTTC. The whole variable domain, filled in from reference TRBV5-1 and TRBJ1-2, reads KAGVTQTPRYLIKTRGQQVTLSCSPISGHRSVSWYQQTPGQGLQFLFEYFSETQRNKGNFPGRFSGRQFSNSRSEMNVSTLELGDSALYLCASSLEWGRGGYGYTFGSGTRLTVV.

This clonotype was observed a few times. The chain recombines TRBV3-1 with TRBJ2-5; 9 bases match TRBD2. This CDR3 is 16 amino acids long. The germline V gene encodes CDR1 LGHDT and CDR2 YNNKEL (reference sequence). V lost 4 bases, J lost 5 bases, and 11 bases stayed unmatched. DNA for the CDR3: TGTGCCAGCAGCCCCCAAGGGCGGGGGGGCCGGGAGACCCAGTACTTC. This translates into CASSPQGRGGRETQYF.

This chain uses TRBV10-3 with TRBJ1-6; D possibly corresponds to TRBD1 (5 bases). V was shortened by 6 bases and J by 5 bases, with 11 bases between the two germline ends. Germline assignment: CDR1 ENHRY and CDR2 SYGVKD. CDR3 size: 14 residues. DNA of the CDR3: TGTGCCATCAGAGCCGGGGCTAATAATTCACCCCTCCACTTT. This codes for CAIRAGANNSPLHF.

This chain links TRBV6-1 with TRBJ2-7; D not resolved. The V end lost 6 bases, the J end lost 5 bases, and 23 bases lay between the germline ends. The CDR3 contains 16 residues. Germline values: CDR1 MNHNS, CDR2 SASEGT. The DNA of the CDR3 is TGTGCCAGCAGCCCGAGCCCGAGACGAAAGCAACACGAGCAGTACTTC. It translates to CASSPSPRRKQHEQYF.

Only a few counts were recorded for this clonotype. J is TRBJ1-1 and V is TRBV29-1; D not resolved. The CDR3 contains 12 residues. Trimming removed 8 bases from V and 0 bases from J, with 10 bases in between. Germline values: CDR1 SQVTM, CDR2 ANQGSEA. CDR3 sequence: CSCDGMNTEAFF. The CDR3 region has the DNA TGCAGCTGCGACGGGATGAACACTGAAGCTTTCTTT.

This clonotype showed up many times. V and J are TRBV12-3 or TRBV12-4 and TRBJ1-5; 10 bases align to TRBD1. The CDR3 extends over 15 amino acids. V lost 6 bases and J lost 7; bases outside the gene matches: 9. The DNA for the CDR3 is TGTGCCAGCAGACGTGGGACAGGGGATATGCAGCCCCAGCATTTT. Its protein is CASRRGTGDMQPQHF.

The CDR3 region is CASSPQYEQYF. CDR3 nucleotides: TGTGCCAGCTCACCACAGTACGAGCAGTACTTC. The chain couples TRBV18 to TRBJ2-7; D unclear. The V and J ends lost 1 base and 4 bases respectively, with 2 bases between them. This CDR3 spans 11 amino acids. Germline assignment: CDR1 KGHSH and CDR2 LQKENI.

The CDR3 DNA follows: TGTGCCAGCAGCTTAGGAGCTAGCGGTAGCTCCTACGAGCAGTACTTC. Its translation is CASSLGASGSSYEQYF. This sequence joins TRBV7-2 and TRBJ2-7, with 7 nucleotides matching TRBD2. Trimming removed 1 base from V and 0 bases from J; junction bases left unmatched: 6. The length of the CDR3 is 16 residues. Germline V CDR1 and CDR2: SGHTA, FQGNSA. The full variable domain, completed using reference TRBV7-2 and TRBJ2-7, is GAGVSQSPSNKVTEKGKDVELRCDPISGHTALYWYRQSLGQGLEFLIYFQGNSAPDKSGLPSDRFSAERTGGSVSTLTIQRTQQEDSAVYLCASSLGASGSSYEQYFGPGTRLTVT.

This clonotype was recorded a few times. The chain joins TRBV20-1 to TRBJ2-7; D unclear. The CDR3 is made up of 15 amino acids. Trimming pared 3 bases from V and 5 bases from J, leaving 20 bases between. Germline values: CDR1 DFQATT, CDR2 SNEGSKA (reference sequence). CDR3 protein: CSARDLGNLVDEQYF. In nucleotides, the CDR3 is TGCAGTGCTAGGGACCTAGGGAATCTCGTGGACGAGCAGTACTTC.